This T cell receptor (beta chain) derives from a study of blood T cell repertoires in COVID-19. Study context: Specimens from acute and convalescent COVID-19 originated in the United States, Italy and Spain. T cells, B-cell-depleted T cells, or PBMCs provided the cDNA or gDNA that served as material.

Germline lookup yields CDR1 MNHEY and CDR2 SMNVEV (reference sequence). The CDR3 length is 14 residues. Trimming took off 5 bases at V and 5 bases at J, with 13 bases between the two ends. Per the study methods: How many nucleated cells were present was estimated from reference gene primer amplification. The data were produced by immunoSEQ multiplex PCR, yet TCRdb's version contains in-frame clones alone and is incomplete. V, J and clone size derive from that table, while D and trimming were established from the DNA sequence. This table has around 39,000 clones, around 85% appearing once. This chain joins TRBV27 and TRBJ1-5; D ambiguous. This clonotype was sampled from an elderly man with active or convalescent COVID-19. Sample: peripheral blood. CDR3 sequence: CASSPRYGDQPQHF. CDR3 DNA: TGTGCCAGCAGTCCACGATACGGGGATCAGCCCCAGCATTTT.